The subject of this entry is one T cell receptor (beta chain). No antigen is known for it. This sample stems from a study of T cell responses to AZD1222 COVID-19 vaccine. Study findings and constraints: Clonal diversity was possibly underestimated, and the donors were mostly white British, with more females.

Profiling relied on immunoSEQ multiplex PCR, and the TCRdb table lists in-frame clones only, not all of them. The table includes 110,000 or so clones, approximately 88% detected once. Looked up from germline, CDR1 is SGHNT and CDR2 is YYREEE (reference sequence). V dropped 0 bases and J dropped 1 base, with 10 bases sitting between them. CDR3 size: 15 residues. Material: peripheral blood, obtained on day 0 of AZD1222 vaccination. This receptor was taken from an adult in good health. V gene TRBV5-4 combines with J gene TRBJ1-2; D ambiguous. The CDR3, as DNA: TGTGCCAGCAGCTTGGTTGCAGGAGATAACTATGGCTACACCTTC. Translated: CASSLVAGDNYGYTF.